This T cell receptor beta chain is drawn from a study of blood T cell repertoires in COVID-19. Study at large: Material from acute and convalescent COVID-19 was sourced from the United States, Italy and Spain. T cells, B-cell-depleted T cells, or PBMCs provided the cDNA or gDNA that served as material.

This CDR3 comprises 14 residues. V lost 10 bases and J lost 7, with 19 bases in between. CDR1 MNHEY and CDR2 SVGAGI come from the germline V gene. In the original analysis: Amplified reference gene primers provided the basis for estimating nucleated cell counts. The repertoire was sequenced with immunoSEQ multiplex PCR; TCRdb's copy has only in-frame clones and lacks some. D and trimming were read from the DNA, whereas the V and J calls and clone size are those reported in that table. The table shows hundreds of thousands of clones, with around 82% occurring only once. The source is an elderly man with acute or convalescent COVID-19. The V and J genes are TRBV6-5 and TRBJ1-4, with a possible D match to TRBD1 (5 bases). The specimen sequenced was peripheral blood. The CDR3 DNA is TGTGCCAACCTAAAGTCAGGGTTCTTTGAAAAACTGTTTTTT. Its protein product is CANLKSGFFEKLFF.